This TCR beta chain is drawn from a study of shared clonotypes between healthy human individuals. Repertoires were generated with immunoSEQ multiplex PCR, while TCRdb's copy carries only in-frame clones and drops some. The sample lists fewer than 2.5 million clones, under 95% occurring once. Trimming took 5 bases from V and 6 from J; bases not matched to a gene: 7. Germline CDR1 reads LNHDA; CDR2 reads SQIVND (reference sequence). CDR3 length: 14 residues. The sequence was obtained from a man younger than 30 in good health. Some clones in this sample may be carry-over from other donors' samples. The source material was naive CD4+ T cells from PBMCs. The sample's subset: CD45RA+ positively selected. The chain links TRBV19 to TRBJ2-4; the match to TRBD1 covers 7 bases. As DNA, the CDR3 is TGTGCCAGTAGTTCACCAGGGGGACGAAACATTCAGTACTTC. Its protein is CASSSPGGRNIQYF.